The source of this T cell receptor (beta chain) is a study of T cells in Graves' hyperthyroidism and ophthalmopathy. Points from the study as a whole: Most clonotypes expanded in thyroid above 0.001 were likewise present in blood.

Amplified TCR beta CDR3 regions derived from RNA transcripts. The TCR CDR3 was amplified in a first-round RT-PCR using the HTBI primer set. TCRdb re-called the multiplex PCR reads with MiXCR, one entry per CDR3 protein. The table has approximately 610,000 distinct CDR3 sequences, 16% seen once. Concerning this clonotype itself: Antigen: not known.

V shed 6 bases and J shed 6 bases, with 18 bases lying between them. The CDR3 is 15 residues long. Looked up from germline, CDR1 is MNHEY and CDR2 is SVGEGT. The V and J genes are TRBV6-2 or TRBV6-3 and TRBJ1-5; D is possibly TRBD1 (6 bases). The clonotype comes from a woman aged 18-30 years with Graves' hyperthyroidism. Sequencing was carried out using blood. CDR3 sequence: CASRSSGGGGQPQHF. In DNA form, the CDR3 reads TGTGCCAGCAGGTCCTCGGGGGGCGGTGGTCAGCCCCAGCATTTT.